These 25 T cell receptor beta chains share one sample of origin, sequenced in a study of blood T cells in healthy people across ages. A J-beta primer mix and a sample-barcoded 5' primer were used in a second PCR of about 6 to 12 cycles. A single record per CDR3 protein comes from TCRdb applying MiXCR to the 5' RACE reads. The sample holds about 1.4 million distinct CDR3 sequences, almost 60% seen once. The sequenced sample consisted of blood. The receptors come from a man between 18 and 29 years old in good health.

This clonotype was counted a few times. V and J are TRBV6-1 and TRBJ2-1; unclear D gene. The germline V gene encodes CDR1 MNHNS and CDR2 SASEGT. The CDR3 runs to 12 residues. V shed 5 bases and J shed 6 bases, with 8 bases lying between them. CDR3 amino acids: CASSSPRNEQFF. CDR3 in DNA: TGTGCCAGCAGTTCCCCCCGCAATGAGCAGTTCTTC.

The chain is built from TRBV28 and TRBJ1-6; unclear D gene. V lost 3 bases and J 0 bases, leaving 9 bases between the germline ends. CDR3 length: 16 residues. Germline CDR1 and CDR2: MDHEN and SYDVKM. Here the CDR3 reads CASSFPAGSYNSPLHF. CDR3 nucleotides: TGTGCCAGCAGTTTCCCTGCGGGCTCCTATAATTCACCCCTCCACTTT.

This clonotype was counted only a few times. The V call is TRBV4-1, the J call TRBJ2-7; D possibly corresponds to TRBD2 (6 bases). V shed 1 base and J shed 3 bases, with 19 bases lying between them. Germline-derived CDR1 and CDR2 are MGHRA and YSYEKL. The CDR3 spans 17 residues. CDR3 DNA sequence: TGCGCCAGCAGCCAAGGGATAAATAGCGGAACTAGCTACGAGCAGTACTTC. Its protein product is CASSQGINSGTSYEQYF.

The chain recombines TRBV7-9 with TRBJ2-3, with D maybe TRBD2 (6 bases). V lost 1 base to trimming and J lost 5 bases, with 10 bases between them. Per the germline V gene, CDR1 is SEHNR and CDR2 is FQNEAQ (reference sequence). This CDR3 is 14 amino acids long. The CDR3 sequence is CASSLGRGIDTQYF. The DNA of the CDR3 is TGTGCCAGCAGCTTAGGACGGGGGATAGATACGCAGTATTTT.

This clonotype turned up a few times. The chain employs TRBV7-9 and TRBJ2-7, with no clear D. Trimming cost V 5 bases and J 3 bases, with 11 bases left between them. The CDR3 is made up of 13 amino acids. CDR1 SEHNR and CDR2 FQNEAQ come from the germline V gene (reference sequence). The CDR3, as DNA: TGTGCCAGCAGCCATGACAACAGCTACGAGCAGTACTTC. It encodes CASSHDNSYEQYF.

The chain has TRBV28 and TRBJ1-4, with D uncertain. V lost 6 bases, J lost 4 bases, and 6 bases lay in between. There are 12 residues in the CDR3. Germline CDR1 MDHEN, CDR2 SYDVKM. CDR3 DNA: TGTGCCAGCAGGGTCATTAATGAAAAACTGTTTTTT. Translated: CASRVINEKLFF. The full variable domain, rest sourced from reference TRBV28 and TRBJ1-4, is DVKVTQSSRYLVKRTGEKVFLECVQDMDHENMFWYRQDPGLGLRLIYFSYDVKMKEKGDIPEGYSVSREKKERFSLILESASTNQTSMYLCASRVINEKLFFGSGTQLSVL.

V is TRBV10-3 and J is TRBJ2-7; TRBD1 matches 7 bases. CDR3 length: 15 residues. The J segment lost 1 base and the V segment lost 3 bases, leaving 6 bases of the junction unmatched. The germline CDR1 and CDR2 sequences are ENHRY and SYGVKD. Written as DNA, the CDR3 is TGTGCCATCAGTGACCAGGACAGGAGTTCCTACGAGCAGTACTTC. Translated, it gives CAISDQDRSSYEQYF.

V gene TRBV7-9 combines with J gene TRBJ2-3, with D maybe TRBD2 (6 bases). The CDR3 covers 15 residues. Germline-derived CDR1 and CDR2 are SEHNR and FQNEAQ (reference sequence). Between the trimmed V and J ends, which lost 4 bases and 2 bases, there was a span of 13 bases. CDR3 DNA sequence: TGTGCCAGCAGCTCTCGGGGGAGTCCCACAGATACGCAGTATTTT. Translation: CASSSRGSPTDTQYF.

V usage is TRBV20-1 and J usage is TRBJ2-1, with D uncertain. V dropped 3 bases and J dropped 4 bases, with 10 bases sitting between them. This CDR3 has 13 residues. CDR1 is DFQATT and CDR2 is SNEGSKA in the germline V gene (reference sequence). This CDR3 is CSASIDFYNEQFF. The CDR3 DNA reads as TGCAGTGCTAGTATTGATTTTTACAATGAGCAGTTCTTC.

The V call is TRBV7-2, the J call TRBJ2-7; 8 nucleotides match TRBD2. CDR1 is SGHTA, CDR2 FQGNSA, per germline. After removal of 1 base from V and 4 bases from J, the junction contained 3 bases not matched to a gene. This CDR3 region has 14 residues. The CDR3 loop is CASSLGPSGYEQYF. In DNA form, the CDR3 reads TGTGCCAGCAGCTTAGGCCCTAGCGGGTACGAGCAGTACTTC.

This sequence joins TRBV2 and TRBJ2-5; D call uncertain. The tail of the sequence fits TRBJ2-7 better, so the J call may be wrong. The CDR3 contains 11 residues. CDR1 and CDR2 from the germline V gene are SNHLY and FYNNEI. CDR3 region: CASSDEREQYF. The CDR3 nucleotides read TGTGCCAGCAGTGATGAGCGCGAGCAGTACTTC.

This clonotype showed up just a few times. The CDR3 sequence is CSARGDQWIQYF. The CDR3 nucleotides are TGCAGTGCTAGAGGGGACCAATGGATCCAGTACTTC. The rearrangement links TRBV20-1 to TRBJ2-7, with D possibly called TRBD1 or TRBD2 (5 bases each). Germline V gives CDR1 DFQATT, CDR2 SNEGSKA (reference sequence). Trimming cost V 1 base and J 10 bases, with 14 bases left between them. This CDR3 is built from 12 residues.

The chain employs TRBV11-2 and TRBJ2-1; 13 bases align to TRBD2. CDR1 SGHAT and CDR2 FQNNGV come from the germline V gene. The CDR3 contains 16 residues. Trimming at V came to 2 bases and at J to 8 bases, leaving 6 bases not matched to a gene. CDR3 in DNA: TGTGCCAGCAGCTTACCGTGGACTAGCGGGAGCCATGAGCAGTTCTTC. It specifies CASSLPWTSGSHEQFF. The whole variable domain, filled in from reference TRBV11-2 and TRBJ2-1, reads EAGVAQSPRYKIIEKRQSVAFWCNPISGHATLYWYQQILGQGPKLLIQFQNNGVVDDSQLPKDRFSAERLKGVDSTLKIQPAKLEDSAVYLCASSLPWTSGSHEQFFGPGTRLTVL.

This chain links TRBV5-1 with TRBJ2-4; tentatively, D is TRBD1 (5 bases). Per germline, CDR1 SGHRS and CDR2 YFSETQ. CDR3 length equals 15 residues. Trimming stripped 0 bases from V and 1 base from J, with 8 bases between. CDR3 sequence reads: CASSLEAGAKNIQYF. CDR3 nucleotides: TGCGCCAGCAGCTTGGAGGCAGGGGCCAAAAACATTCAGTACTTC.

The chain recombines TRBV21-1 with TRBJ2-2; TRBD1 is the table's D call, not checked against the DNA. TRBV21-1 is a pseudogene locus. This CDR3 region has 17 residues. The CDR3, as DNA: TGTGCCAGCAGCAACCCGAGAGGGACAGTGAACACCGGGGAGCTGTTTTTT. Translating it yields CASSNPRGTVNTGELFF.

This rearrangement joins TRBV20-1 to TRBJ1-2, with 7 positions matching TRBD1. Germline V gives CDR1 DFQATT, CDR2 SNEGSKA (reference sequence). Trimming took 6 bases from V and 8 from J; bases not matched to a gene: 9. The CDR3 extends over 12 amino acids. The CDR3 DNA is TGCAGTGCCCTCCCGGACAGGATAGGCTACACCTTC. The encoded protein is CSALPDRIGYTF.

The chain combines TRBV29-1 with TRBJ2-1; 13 positions match TRBD2. CDR1 is SQVTM, CDR2 ANQGSEA, per germline. CDR3 size: 13 residues. J gave up 10 bases and V 7 bases, and 7 bases lay outside the gene matches. CDR3: CSAGTSGKKEQFF. CDR3 DNA sequence: TGCAGCGCAGGGACTAGCGGGAAGAAGGAGCAGTTCTTC.

The chain has TRBV11-2 and TRBJ2-7; D is ambiguous. Per germline, CDR1 SGHAT and CDR2 FQNNGV. V lost 4 bases to trimming and J lost 3 bases, with 13 bases between them. The CDR3 is 14 amino acids. As DNA, the CDR3 is TGTGCCAGCAGCTACAGATCGATAGACTACGAGCAGTACTTC. It is translated as CASSYRSIDYEQYF.

The chain employs TRBV13 and TRBJ1-2; 11 bases line up with TRBD1. Per the germline V gene, CDR1 is PRHDT and CDR2 is FYEKMQ (reference sequence). The junction had 5 bases not matched to a gene; V was cut back by 2 bases and J by 0 bases. The CDR3 covers 17 residues. The CDR3 region is CASSLSGQGVANYGYTF. CDR3 bases: TGTGCCAGCAGCTTATCGGGACAGGGGGTAGCTAACTATGGCTACACCTTC.

The J gene is TRBJ1-4, the V gene TRBV10-3; 8 nucleotides align to TRBD1. CDR1 is ENHRY, CDR2 SYGVKD, per germline. The ends lost 11 bases at V and 8 bases at J; junction bases unmatched: 10. This CDR3 comprises 13 residues. CDR3 in amino acids: CAAQGAIYEKLFF. The CDR3 nucleotides are TGTGCCGCGCAGGGGGCTATTTACGAAAAACTGTTTTTT.

V gene TRBV5-1 combines with J gene TRBJ2-3, with D possibly being TRBD1 (6 bases). Trimming removed 3 bases from V and 4 bases from J, with 12 bases in between. This CDR3 spans 14 amino acids. CDR1 and CDR2 from the germline V gene are SGHRS and YFSETQ. CDR3 sequence reads: CASSYGTGSDTQYF. Written as DNA, the CDR3 is TGCGCCAGCAGCTACGGAACAGGGTCAGATACGCAGTATTTT.

This clonotype was seen once. The chain recombines TRBV7-9 with TRBJ2-5; no reliable D call. Germline loops: CDR1 SEHNR, CDR2 FQNEAQ (reference sequence). V was pared by 2 bases and J by 5 bases, with 15 bases between. CDR3 length equals 15 residues. CDR3 residues: CASSLRFRDVETQYF. The CDR3 DNA reads TGTGCCAGCAGCTTAAGGTTTAGGGATGTGGAGACCCAGTACTTC. Combining the CDR3 with reference TRBV7-9 and TRBJ2-5 gives the whole variable domain DTGVSQNPRHKITKRGQNVTFRCDPISEHNRLYWYRQTLGQGPEFLTYFQNEAQLEKSRLLSDRFSAERPKGSFSTLEIQRTEQGDSAMYLCASSLRFRDVETQYFGPGTRLLVL.

The count of this clonotype is one. The V and J genes are TRBV21-1 and TRBJ1-2; no check of the table's D call, TRBD1, against the DNA was made. TRBV21-1 is designated a pseudogene. The CDR3 spans 15 residues. Here the CDR3 DNA reads TGTGCCAGCAGCAAACAAAGCAGGGGGCTTTCTGGCTACACCTTC. Amino acid sequence: CASSKQSRGLSGYTF.

The chain is built from TRBV4-1 and TRBJ2-7; 7 bases map to TRBD1. This CDR3 spans 17 amino acids. Trimming cost V 1 base and J 3 bases; bases outside gene matches: 12. Germline V gene data show CDR1 as MGHRA and CDR2 as YSYEKL. The CDR3 DNA sequence: TGCGCCAGCAGCCAAGGAAGTGTAGGACAGGTATACTACGAGCAGTACTTC. Protein: CASSQGSVGQVYYEQYF.

The V and J genes are TRBV20-1 and TRBJ2-1, with TRBD1 matching over 7 bases. The CDR3 consists of 16 residues. V lost 3 bases to trimming and J lost 3 bases; unmatched junction nucleotides: 11. Germline V gives CDR1 DFQATT, CDR2 SNEGSKA (reference sequence). CDR3 DNA: TGCAGTGCTAGTACCCGCCCGGGACAGTTCTACAATGAGCAGTTCTTC. This sequence encodes CSASTRPGQFYNEQFF.